Listed here is a single T cell receptor (beta chain). The CDR3 has 14 amino acids. Germline CDR1 SEHNR, CDR2 FQNEAQ (reference sequence). V was shortened by 8 bases and J by 0 bases, with 13 bases between the two germline ends. The RNA input was roughly 0.45 to 1 ug, and it was reverse transcribed with random hexamers. TCRdb recomputed calls from the immunoSEQ multiplex PCR reads with MiXCR, one row per CDR3 protein. Among 150,000 to 250,000 distinct CDR3 sequences listed, 90% to 95% were seen once. These data are taken from a study of CD8 T cells in Susac syndrome. Sequenced material: CD4+ T cells from PBMCs. The TCR originated in a human donor with multiple sclerosis. The V gene is TRBV7-9, the J gene TRBJ1-1, with D tentatively TRBD1 (5 bases). The CDR3 region is CASGTEWMNTEAFF. The CDR3 bases are TGTGCCAGCGGGACCGAGTGGATGAACACTGAAGCTTTCTTT.